Shown below are 22 T cell receptor beta chains from a single sample sequenced in a study of blood T cell repertoires in COVID-19. This table comes from immunoSEQ multiplex PCR, and its TCRdb copy is limited to in-frame clones, with some not included. This table has roughly 16,000 clones, about 80% appearing once. The sample consisted of peripheral blood. These receptors were taken from a man between 70 and 80 years old with active or convalescent COVID-19.

The chain recombines TRBV3-1 (or the pseudogene TRBV3-2) with TRBJ1-1; D not resolved. Germline loops: CDR1 LGHDT, CDR2 YNNKEL (reference sequence). This CDR3 region has 13 residues. V shed 5 bases and J shed 0 bases, with 7 bases lying between them. CDR3 protein: CASSLTVNTEAFF. The CDR3 nucleotides are TGTGCCAGCAGCTTAACAGTGAACACTGAAGCTTTCTTT.

V and J are TRBV28 and TRBJ2-3, with 8 positions matching TRBD2. Germline lookup yields CDR1 MDHEN and CDR2 SYDVKM. V lost 8 bases and J lost 1; bases outside the gene matches: 11. This CDR3 comprises 16 residues. The CDR3 DNA is TGTGCCAGCTCAAGCGCCTCTAGCGGGCGCACAGATACGCAGTATTTT. This translates into CASSSASSGRTDTQYF.

The chain uses TRBV11-2 and TRBJ2-2, with TRBD2 matching over 8 bases. The CDR3 contains 14 residues. Germline V gene sequence: CDR1 SGHAT, CDR2 FQNNGV. J gave up 3 bases and V 7 bases, and 4 bases lay outside the gene matches. CDR3 sequence: CASNGGAHTGELFF. The CDR3 coding sequence is TGTGCCAGCAACGGGGGGGCCCACACCGGGGAGCTGTTTTTT.

The V gene is TRBV27, the J gene TRBJ2-1; the match to TRBD2 covers 7 bases. Germline-derived CDR1 and CDR2 are MNHEY and SMNVEV (reference sequence). The length of the CDR3 is 15 residues. Trimming removed 6 bases from V and 4 bases from J; junction bases left unmatched: 9. The CDR3 reads CASSPGRLPYNEQFF. The DNA for the CDR3 is TGTGCCAGCAGCCCCGGGAGGCTCCCTTACAATGAGCAGTTCTTC.

The chain couples TRBV28 to TRBJ1-2; 9 bases are shared with TRBD1. Trimming took 6 bases from V and 4 from J; bases not matched to a gene: 12. Per the germline V gene, CDR1 is MDHEN and CDR2 is SYDVKM. This CDR3 contains 16 residues. CDR3 bases: TGTGCCAGCAGCACTCCCGGGACAGGGATCATCTATGGCTACACCTTC. Amino acid sequence: CASSTPGTGIIYGYTF.

There are a few counts of this clone. CDR3 bases: TGTGCCTGGAGGGGACAGGTCGGAGAGCAGTACTTC. Amino acids: CAWRGQVGEQYF. The chain recombines TRBV30 with TRBJ2-7, with 8 positions matching TRBD1. Trimming at V came to 3 bases and at J to 7 bases, leaving 5 bases not matched to a gene. The germline V gene has CDR1 GTSNPN and CDR2 SVGIG (reference sequence). There are 12 residues in the CDR3.

The genes are TRBV7-8 and TRBJ2-7, with D possibly TRBD1 on 6 matching bases. CDR1 SGHVS and CDR2 FQNEAQ come from the germline V gene. V was trimmed by 5 bases and J by 2 bases, leaving 13 bases between them. This CDR3 has 14 residues. CDR3 sequence: CASSANRDTYEQYF. The CDR3 DNA follows: TGTGCCAGCAGCGCGAACCGGGACACCTACGAGCAGTACTTC.

The gene calls are TRBV30 and TRBJ2-7; the match to TRBD1 covers 10 bases. The J segment lost 0 bases and the V segment lost 2 bases, leaving 4 bases of the junction unmatched. The CDR3 is 15 residues long. CDR1 is GTSNPN, CDR2 SVGIG, per germline (reference sequence). CDR3 coding DNA: TGTGCCTGGAGTCTGGGACAGGGGAGCTCCTACGAGCAGTACTTC. Translation: CAWSLGQGSSYEQYF.

V gene TRBV19 combines with J gene TRBJ2-3; no reliable D call. The CDR3 extends over 13 amino acids. CDR1 is LNHDA, CDR2 SQIVND, per germline (reference sequence). V lost 4 bases, J lost 5 bases, and 10 bases lay in between. CDR3 in DNA: TGTGCCAGTAGTACGGGTCCGCGAGATACGCAGTATTTT. This gives the protein CASSTGPRDTQYF. The full variable domain, rest sourced from reference TRBV19 and TRBJ2-3, is DGGITQSPKYLFRKEGQNVTLSCEQNLNHDAMYWYRQDPGQGLRLIYYSQIVNDFQKGDIAEGYSVSREKKESFPLTVTSAQKNPTAFYLCASSTGPRDTQYFGPGTRLTVL.

This clone was counted once. This chain uses TRBV2 with TRBJ1-4; D possibly corresponds to TRBD1 (5 bases). The CDR3 extends over 13 amino acids. Trimming pared 2 bases from V and 10 bases from J, leaving 11 bases between. Germline V lookup: CDR1 SNHLY, CDR2 FYNNEI. The CDR3 region has the DNA TGTGCCAGCAGTGAACGCCAGGGAAGAAAACTGTTTTTT. As protein: CASSERQGRKLFF.

The chain recombines TRBV5-1 with TRBJ2-1; 10 bases are shared with TRBD1. The CDR3 contains 15 residues. The germline CDR1 and CDR2 sequences are SGHRS and YFSETQ. Trimming at V came to 4 bases and at J to 7 bases, leaving 8 bases not matched to a gene. This CDR3 reads CASSILRDRGNEQFF. DNA of the CDR3: TGCGCCAGCAGCATACTCCGGGACAGGGGAAATGAGCAGTTCTTC. The full variable domain, its missing parts supplied by reference TRBV5-1 and TRBJ2-1, is KAGVTQTPRYLIKTRGQQVTLSCSPISGHRSVSWYQQTPGQGLQFLFEYFSETQRNKGNFPGRFSGRQFSNSRSEMNVSTLELGDSALYLCASSILRDRGNEQFFGPGTRLTVL.

V and J are TRBV5-4 and TRBJ1-2, with D unclear. Germline CDR1 reads SGHNT; CDR2 reads YYREEE (reference sequence). The CDR3 has 15 amino acids. V gave up 6 bases and J gave up 2 bases, with 17 bases separating them. CDR3 sequence: CASTDPTGSNYGYTF. As DNA, the CDR3 is TGTGCCAGCACAGACCCGACGGGAAGCAACTATGGCTACACCTTC.

The rearrangement links TRBV24-1 to TRBJ2-5; tentative D call: TRBD1 (6 bases). Germline CDR1 KGHDR, CDR2 SFDVKD. V was clipped by 2 bases and J by 2 bases, with 11 bases between them. The CDR3 is 15 residues long. The CDR3 spells CATSDWGRGQETQYF. In nucleotides, the CDR3 is TGTGCCACCAGTGATTGGGGCAGGGGACAAGAGACCCAGTACTTC.

This chain links TRBV4-1 with TRBJ2-2, with D possibly matching TRBD2 (6 bases). Trimming left V 0 bases short and J 3 bases short, with 8 bases between. The CDR3 is made up of 15 amino acids. CDR1 is MGHRA and CDR2 is YSYEKL in the germline V gene. Here the CDR3 reads CASSQEVADTGELFF. In DNA form, the CDR3 reads TGCGCCAGCAGCCAAGAAGTAGCGGACACCGGGGAGCTGTTTTTT.

J is TRBJ1-1 and V is TRBV5-6, with 7 nucleotides matching TRBD1. Germline V lookup: CDR1 SGHDT, CDR2 YYEEEE. The V segment lost 3 bases and the J segment 1 base; nucleotides outside the gene matches: 9. This CDR3 has 16 amino acids. In DNA form, the CDR3 reads TGTGCCAGCAGCTCCAAACAGGGGAGGACGAACACTGAAGCTTTCTTT. Translating it yields CASSSKQGRTNTEAFF.

The genes are TRBV2 and TRBJ2-5; 9 bases line up with TRBD1. Germline-derived CDR1 and CDR2 are SNHLY and FYNNEI. CDR3 length equals 14 residues. The V and J ends lost 8 bases and 5 bases, in that order; junction bases with no gene match: 9. The CDR3 reads CASSQGQGGETQYF. For the CDR3, the DNA is TGTGCCAGCTCCCAGGGACAGGGAGGGGAGACCCAGTACTTC. The variable domain in full, completed from reference TRBV2 and TRBJ2-5, reads EPEVTQTPSHQVTQMGQEVILRCVPISNHLYFYWYRQILGQKVEFLVSFYNNEISEKSEIFDDQFSVERPDGSNFTLKIRSTKLEDSAMYFCASSQGQGGETQYFGPGTRLLVL.

V is TRBV5-5 and J is TRBJ1-5, with D possibly being TRBD1 (5 bases). This CDR3 has 16 amino acids. The V end lost 0 bases, the J end lost 0 bases, and 10 bases lay between the germline ends. The germline V gene encodes CDR1 SGHKS and CDR2 YYEKEE (reference sequence). Here the CDR3 DNA reads TGTGCCAGCAGCTTGGCCGCAGGGTTTAGCAATCAGCCCCAGCATTTT. It encodes CASSLAAGFSNQPQHF. The whole variable domain, filled in from reference TRBV5-5 and TRBJ1-5, reads DAGVTQSPTHLIKTRGQQVTLRCSPISGHKSVSWYQQVLGQGPQFIFQYYEKEERGRGNFPDRFSARQFPNYSSELNVNALLLGDSALYLCASSLAAGFSNQPQHFGDGTRLSIL.

The CDR3 DNA reads TGTGCCATCAGACCATGGGGGGGGATGAACACTGAAGCTTTCTTT. It yields the protein CAIRPWGGMNTEAFF. J is TRBJ1-1 and V is TRBV10-3, with D perhaps matching TRBD1 (5 bases). Germline lookup yields CDR1 ENHRY and CDR2 SYGVKD. The CDR3 totals 15 residues. V lost 6 bases to trimming and J lost 0 bases, with 14 bases between them.

This chain connects TRBV18 to TRBJ1-1; D call uncertain. The CDR3 has 12 residues. Trimming shortened V by 5 bases and J by 7 bases, and 11 bases separated the two germline ends. CDR1 and CDR2 from the germline V gene are KGHSH and LQKENI. This CDR3 reads CASSSGNSEAFF. The CDR3 bases are TGTGCCAGCTCATCGGGAAATAGTGAAGCTTTCTTT.

V usage is TRBV4-3 and J usage is TRBJ2-3; D is ambiguous. This CDR3 spans 14 amino acids. Trimming removed 2 bases at V and 2 bases at J, with 8 bases between. Germline lookup yields CDR1 LGHNA and CDR2 YSLEER. CDR3 in amino acids: CASSQLLNTDTQYF. CDR3 sequence (DNA): TGCGCCAGCAGCCAACTACTCAACACAGATACGCAGTATTTT.

This clone was seen once. The V call is TRBV7-9, the J call TRBJ1-1; D is possibly TRBD1 (6 bases). The CDR3 has 16 amino acids. Trimming shortened V by 4 bases and J by 3 bases, and 18 bases separated the two germline ends. Per germline, CDR1 SEHNR and CDR2 FQNEAQ (reference sequence). The CDR3 here is CASSSIQGLGDTEAFF. CDR3 DNA: TGTGCCAGCAGCTCCATACAGGGTTTAGGAGACACTGAAGCTTTCTTT.

V usage is TRBV6-5 and J usage is TRBJ2-7; D may be TRBD1 (6 bases). The CDR3 runs 13 residues. Trimming left V 6 bases short and J 3 bases short, with 12 bases between. Germline V gene lookup returns CDR1 MNHEY and CDR2 SVGAGI. CDR3 nucleotides: TGTGCCAGCAGCTGGACAGCTGACTACGAGCAGTACTTC. This gives the protein CASSWTADYEQYF.